Detailed here is one TCR beta chain. This specimen comes from a study of control samples from healthy donors and cancer patients. V shed 1 base, J shed 6 bases, and the junction held 7 bases outside the gene matches. Germline V lookup: CDR1 LGHDT, CDR2 YNNKEL (reference sequence). This CDR3 region has 16 residues. Assay: immunoSEQ multiplex PCR; the TCRdb copy retains only in-frame clones and omits some. The data contain around 120,000 clones, around 90% of them singletons. This sequence joins TRBV3-1 (or the pseudogene TRBV3-2) and TRBJ2-1, with TRBD2 identical over 9 bases. Sequenced: blood. This TCR came from a woman aged 70 to 79 in good health. The CDR3 DNA reads TGTGCCAGCAGCCAAGGGAGGATAGCGGGGGCCAATGAGCAGTTCTTC. Encoded protein: CASSQGRIAGANEQFF.